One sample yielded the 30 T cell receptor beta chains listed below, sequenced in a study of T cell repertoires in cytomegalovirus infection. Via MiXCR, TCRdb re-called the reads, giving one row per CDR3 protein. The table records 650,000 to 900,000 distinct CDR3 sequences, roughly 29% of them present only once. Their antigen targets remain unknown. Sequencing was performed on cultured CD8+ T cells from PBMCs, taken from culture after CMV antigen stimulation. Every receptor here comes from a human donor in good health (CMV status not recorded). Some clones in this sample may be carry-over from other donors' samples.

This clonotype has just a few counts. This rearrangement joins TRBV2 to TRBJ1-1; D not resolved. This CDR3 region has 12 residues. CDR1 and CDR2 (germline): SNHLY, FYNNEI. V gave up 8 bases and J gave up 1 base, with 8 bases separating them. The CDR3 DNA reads TGTGCCAGCCTACAAGGGAACACTGAAGCTTTCTTT. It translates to CASLQGNTEAFF.

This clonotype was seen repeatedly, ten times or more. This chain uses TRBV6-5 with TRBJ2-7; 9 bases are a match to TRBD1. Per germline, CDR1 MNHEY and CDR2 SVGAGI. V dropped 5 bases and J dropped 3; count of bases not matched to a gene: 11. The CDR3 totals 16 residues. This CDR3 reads CASSPNRGQGFYEQYV. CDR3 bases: TGTGCCAGCAGTCCGAACAGGGGGCAGGGGTTCTACGAGCAGTACGTC.

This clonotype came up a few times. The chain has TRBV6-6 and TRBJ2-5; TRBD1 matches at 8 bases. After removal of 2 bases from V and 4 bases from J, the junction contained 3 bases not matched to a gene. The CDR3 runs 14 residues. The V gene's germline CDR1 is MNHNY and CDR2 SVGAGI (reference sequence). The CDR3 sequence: CASSYPDRGETQYF. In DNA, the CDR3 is TGTGCCAGCAGTTACCCTGACAGGGGAGAGACCCAGTACTTC.

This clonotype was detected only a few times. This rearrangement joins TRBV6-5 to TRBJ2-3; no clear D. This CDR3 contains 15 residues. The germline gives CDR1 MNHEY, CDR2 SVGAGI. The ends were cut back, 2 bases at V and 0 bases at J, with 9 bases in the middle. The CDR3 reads CASSYKMTSTDTQYF. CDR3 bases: TGTGCCAGCAGTTACAAGATGACTAGCACAGATACGCAGTATTTT.

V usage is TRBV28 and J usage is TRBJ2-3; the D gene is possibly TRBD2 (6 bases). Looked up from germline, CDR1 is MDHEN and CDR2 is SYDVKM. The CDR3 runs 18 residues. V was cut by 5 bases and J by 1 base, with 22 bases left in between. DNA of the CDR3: TGTGCCAGCAGTCGTTGGGAACGACTAGTTAGTCGCACAGATACGCAGTATTTT. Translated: CASSRWERLVSRTDTQYF.

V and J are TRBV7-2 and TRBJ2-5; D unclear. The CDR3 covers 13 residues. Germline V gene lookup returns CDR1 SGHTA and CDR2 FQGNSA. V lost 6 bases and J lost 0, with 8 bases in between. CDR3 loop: CASSFPNQETQYF. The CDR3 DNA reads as TGTGCCAGCAGTTTTCCTAACCAAGAGACCCAGTACTTC.

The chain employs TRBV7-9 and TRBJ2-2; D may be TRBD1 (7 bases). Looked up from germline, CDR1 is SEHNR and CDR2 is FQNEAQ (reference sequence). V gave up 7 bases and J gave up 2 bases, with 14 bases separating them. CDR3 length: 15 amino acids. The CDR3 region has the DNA TGTGCCAGCACCCCAGGGGGGTCTAACACCGGGGAGCTGTTTTTT. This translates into CASTPGGSNTGELFF.

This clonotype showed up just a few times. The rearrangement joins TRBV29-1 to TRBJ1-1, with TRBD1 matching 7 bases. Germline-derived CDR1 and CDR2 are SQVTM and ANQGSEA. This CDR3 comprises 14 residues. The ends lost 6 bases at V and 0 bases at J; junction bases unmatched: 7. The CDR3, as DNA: TGCAGCGTCTCGACAGGGCGATTGAACACTGAAGCTTTCTTT. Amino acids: CSVSTGRLNTEAFF.

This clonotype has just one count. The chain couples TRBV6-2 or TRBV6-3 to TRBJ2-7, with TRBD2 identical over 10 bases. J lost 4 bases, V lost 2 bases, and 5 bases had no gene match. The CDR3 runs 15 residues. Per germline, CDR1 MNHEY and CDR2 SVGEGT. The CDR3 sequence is CASSYRTSGAYEQYF. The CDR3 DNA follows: TGTGCCAGCAGTTACCGGACTAGCGGTGCTTACGAGCAGTACTTC.

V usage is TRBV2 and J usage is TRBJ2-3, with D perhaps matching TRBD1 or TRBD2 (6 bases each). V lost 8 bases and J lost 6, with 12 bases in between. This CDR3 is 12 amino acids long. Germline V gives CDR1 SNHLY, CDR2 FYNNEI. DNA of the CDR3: TGTGCCAGCGGGGGGCCTTTGGATACGCAGTATTTT. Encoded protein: CASGGPLDTQYF.

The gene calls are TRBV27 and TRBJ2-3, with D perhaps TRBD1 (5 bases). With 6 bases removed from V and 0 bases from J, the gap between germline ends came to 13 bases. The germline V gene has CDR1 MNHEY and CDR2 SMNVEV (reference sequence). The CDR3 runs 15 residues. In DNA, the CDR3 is TGTGCCAGCAGCTTTACAGGATTGAGCACAGATACGCAGTATTTT. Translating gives CASSFTGLSTDTQYF.

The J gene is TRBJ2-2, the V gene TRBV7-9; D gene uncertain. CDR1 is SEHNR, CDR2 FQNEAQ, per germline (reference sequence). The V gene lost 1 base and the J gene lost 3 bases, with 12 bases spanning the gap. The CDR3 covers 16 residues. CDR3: CASSLGVSADTGELFF. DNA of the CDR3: TGTGCCAGCAGCTTAGGGGTATCCGCGGACACCGGGGAGCTGTTTTTT.

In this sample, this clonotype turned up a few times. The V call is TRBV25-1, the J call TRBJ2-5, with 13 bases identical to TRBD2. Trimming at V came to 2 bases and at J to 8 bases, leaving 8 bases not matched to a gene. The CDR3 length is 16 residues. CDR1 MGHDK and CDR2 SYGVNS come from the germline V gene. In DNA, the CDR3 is TGTGCCAGCAGTGAAGCAGGACTAGCGGGGGCGGGAACCCAGTACTTC. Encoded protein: CASSEAGLAGAGTQYF.

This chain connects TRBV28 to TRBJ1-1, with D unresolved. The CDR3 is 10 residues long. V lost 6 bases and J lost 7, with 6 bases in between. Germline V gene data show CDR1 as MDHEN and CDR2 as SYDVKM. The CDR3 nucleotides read TGTGCCAGCAGAACCAGTGAAGCTTTCTTT. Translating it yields CASRTSEAFF.

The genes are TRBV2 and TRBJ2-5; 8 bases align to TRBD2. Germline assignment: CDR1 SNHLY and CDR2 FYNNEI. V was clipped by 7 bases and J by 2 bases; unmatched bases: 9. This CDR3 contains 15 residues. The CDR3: CASTFATSAQETQYF. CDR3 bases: TGTGCCAGCACCTTCGCGACTAGCGCTCAAGAGACCCAGTACTTC.

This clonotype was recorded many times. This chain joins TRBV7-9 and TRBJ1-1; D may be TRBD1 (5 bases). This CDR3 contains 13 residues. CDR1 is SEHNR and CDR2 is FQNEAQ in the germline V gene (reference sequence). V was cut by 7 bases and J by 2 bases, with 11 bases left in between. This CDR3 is CASTWGGNTEAFF. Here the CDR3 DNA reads TGTGCCAGCACCTGGGGGGGTAACACTGAAGCTTTCTTT. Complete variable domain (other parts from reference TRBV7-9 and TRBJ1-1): DTGVSQNPRHKITKRGQNVTFRCDPISEHNRLYWYRQTLGQGPEFLTYFQNEAQLEKSRLLSDRFSAERPKGSFSTLEIQRTEQGDSAMYLCASTWGGNTEAFFGQGTRLTVV.

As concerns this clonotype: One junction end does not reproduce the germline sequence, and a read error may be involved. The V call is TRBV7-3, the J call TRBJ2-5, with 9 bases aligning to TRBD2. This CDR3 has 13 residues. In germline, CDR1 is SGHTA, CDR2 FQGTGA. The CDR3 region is CASSLSQPGLATF. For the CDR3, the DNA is TGTGCCAGCAGCTTATCACAACCGGGACTAGCTACTTTC. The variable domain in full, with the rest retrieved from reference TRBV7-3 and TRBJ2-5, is GAGVSQTPSNKVTEKGKYVELRCDPISGHTALYWYRQSLGQGPEFLIYFQGTGAADDSGLPNDRFFAVRPEGSVSTLKIQRTERGDSAVYLCASSLSQPGLATFGPGTRLLVL.

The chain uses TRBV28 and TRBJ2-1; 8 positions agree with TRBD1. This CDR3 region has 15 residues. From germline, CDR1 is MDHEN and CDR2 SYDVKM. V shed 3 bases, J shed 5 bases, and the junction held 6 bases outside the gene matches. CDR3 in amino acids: CASSFRQGADNEQFF. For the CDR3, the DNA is TGTGCCAGCAGTTTTCGGCAGGGGGCGGACAATGAGCAGTTCTTC.

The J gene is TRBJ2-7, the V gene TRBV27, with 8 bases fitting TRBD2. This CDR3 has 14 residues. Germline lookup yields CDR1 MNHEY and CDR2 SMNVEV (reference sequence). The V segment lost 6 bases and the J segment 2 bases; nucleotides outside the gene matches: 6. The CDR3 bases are TGTGCCAGCAGCCTAAACGGGGGGGCCTACGAGCAGTACGTC. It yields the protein CASSLNGGAYEQYV.

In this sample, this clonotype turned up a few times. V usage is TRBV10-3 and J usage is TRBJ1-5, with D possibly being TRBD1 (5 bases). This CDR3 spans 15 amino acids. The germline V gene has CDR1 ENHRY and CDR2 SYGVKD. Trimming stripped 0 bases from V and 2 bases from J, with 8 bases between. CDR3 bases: TGTGCCATCAGTGAGTCAGGGGTTGGCAATCAGCCCCAGCATTTT. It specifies CAISESGVGNQPQHF.

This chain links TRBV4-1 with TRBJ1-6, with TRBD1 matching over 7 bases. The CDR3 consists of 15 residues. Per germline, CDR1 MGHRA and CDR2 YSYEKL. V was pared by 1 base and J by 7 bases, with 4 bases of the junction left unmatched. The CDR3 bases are TGCGCCAGCAGCCAAGGGGGACAGTTGAATTCACCCCTCCACTTT. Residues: CASSQGGQLNSPLHF.

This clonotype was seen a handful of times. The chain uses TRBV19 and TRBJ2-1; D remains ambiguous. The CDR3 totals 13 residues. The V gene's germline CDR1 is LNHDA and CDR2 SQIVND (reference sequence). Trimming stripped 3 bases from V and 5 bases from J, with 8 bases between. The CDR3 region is CASSMGRNNEQFF. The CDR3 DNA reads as TGTGCCAGTAGTATGGGTCGGAACAATGAGCAGTTCTTC.

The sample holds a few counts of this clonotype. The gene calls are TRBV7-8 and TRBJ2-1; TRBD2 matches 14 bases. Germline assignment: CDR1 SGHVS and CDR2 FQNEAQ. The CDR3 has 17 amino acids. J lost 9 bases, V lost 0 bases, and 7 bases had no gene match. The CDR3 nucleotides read TGTGCCAGCAGCTTAGCGCTCTGGACTAGCGGGGGGAGTGAGCAGTTCTTC. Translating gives CASSLALWTSGGSEQFF.

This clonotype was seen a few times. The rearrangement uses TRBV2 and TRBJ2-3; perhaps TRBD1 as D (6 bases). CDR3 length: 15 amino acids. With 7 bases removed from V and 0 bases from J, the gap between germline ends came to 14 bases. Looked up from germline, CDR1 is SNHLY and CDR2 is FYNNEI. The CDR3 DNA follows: TGTGCCAGCACTAAACAGGGCTCTAGCACAGATACGCAGTATTTT. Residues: CASTKQGSSTDTQYF.

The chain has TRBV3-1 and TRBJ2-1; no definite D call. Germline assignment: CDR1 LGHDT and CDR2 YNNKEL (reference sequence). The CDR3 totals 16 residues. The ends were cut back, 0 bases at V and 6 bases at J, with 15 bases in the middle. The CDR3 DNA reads TGTGCCAGCAGCCAAGAAGGAGCCTATCCGTCCAATGAGCAGTTCTTC. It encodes CASSQEGAYPSNEQFF.

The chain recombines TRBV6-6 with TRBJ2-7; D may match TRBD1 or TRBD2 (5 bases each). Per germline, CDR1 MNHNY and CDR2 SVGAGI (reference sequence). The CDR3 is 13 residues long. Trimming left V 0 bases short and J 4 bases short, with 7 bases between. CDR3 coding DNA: TGTGCCAGCAGTTACTCGGGACCTTACGAGCAGTACGTC. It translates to CASSYSGPYEQYV.

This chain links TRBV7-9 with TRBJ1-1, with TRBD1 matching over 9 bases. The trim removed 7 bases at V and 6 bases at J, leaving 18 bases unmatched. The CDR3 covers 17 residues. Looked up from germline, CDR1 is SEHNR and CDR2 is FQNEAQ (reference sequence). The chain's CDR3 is CASTPLSTGGWDAEAFF. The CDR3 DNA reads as TGTGCCAGCACCCCCTTAAGTACAGGGGGCTGGGACGCTGAAGCTTTCTTT.

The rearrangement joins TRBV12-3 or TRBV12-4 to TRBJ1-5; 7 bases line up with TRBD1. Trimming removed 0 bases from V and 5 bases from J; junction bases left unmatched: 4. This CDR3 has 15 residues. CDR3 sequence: CASSLAIGGDQPQHF. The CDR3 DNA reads TGTGCCAGCAGTTTAGCGATAGGGGGCGATCAGCCCCAGCATTTT.

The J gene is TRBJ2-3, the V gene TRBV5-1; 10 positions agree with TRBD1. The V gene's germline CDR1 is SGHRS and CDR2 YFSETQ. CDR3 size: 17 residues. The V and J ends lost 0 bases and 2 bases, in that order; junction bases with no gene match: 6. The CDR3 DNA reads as TGCGCCAGCAGCTTGGATCCGGGACAGGGGATCACAGATACGCAGTATTTT. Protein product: CASSLDPGQGITDTQYF.

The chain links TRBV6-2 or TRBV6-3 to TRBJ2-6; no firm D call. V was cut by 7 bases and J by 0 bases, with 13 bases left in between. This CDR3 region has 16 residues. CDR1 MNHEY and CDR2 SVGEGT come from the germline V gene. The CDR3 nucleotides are TGTGCCAGCACCCACTCTTCGGCCTCTGGGGCCAACGTCCTGACTTTC. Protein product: CASTHSSASGANVLTF.